These 12 T cell receptor beta chains were all obtained from the same sample, sequenced in a study of shared clonotypes between healthy human individuals. Profiling relied on immunoSEQ multiplex PCR, and the TCRdb table lists in-frame clones only, not all of them. This table holds 760,000 or so clones, 96% found once. Only CD45RO-negative cells positively selected for CCR7 counted as naive CD8 cells, so terminally differentiated effector memory CD45RA+ cells were excluded. The material sequenced was naive CD8+ T cells sorted from blood. Receptor source: a man aged 30 to 39 in good health.

The chain links TRBV6-5 to TRBJ2-1; 7 bases are a match to TRBD1. CDR3 length: 13 residues. Per germline, CDR1 MNHEY and CDR2 SVGAGI. V trimming: 6 bases; J trimming: 15 bases; junction bases outside the gene matches: 14. The CDR3 loop reads CASSDTHRGGPFF. Here the CDR3 DNA reads TGTGCCAGCAGCGACACACACAGGGGCGGTCCGTTCTTC.

The rearrangement joins TRBV27 to TRBJ1-5, with 9 positions matching TRBD1. Germline V lookup: CDR1 MNHEY, CDR2 SMNVEV (reference sequence). V lost 6 bases, J lost 3 bases, and 9 bases stayed unmatched. The CDR3 loop spans 16 amino acids. For the CDR3, the DNA is TGTGCCAGCAGCGGGACAGGGTACGAGGTCAATCAGCCCCAGCATTTT. This sequence encodes CASSGTGYEVNQPQHF.

This clone is a singleton in its sample. The sample holds other DNA sequences that translate to the same CDR3. This sequence joins TRBV9 and TRBJ2-7; D might be TRBD2 (6 bases). The V end lost 3 bases, the J end lost 6 bases, and 7 bases lay between the germline ends. The CDR3 contains 11 residues. From germline, CDR1 is SGDLS and CDR2 YYNGEE. CDR3 nucleotides: TGTGCCAGCAGCGCCGGGGGCGAGCAGTACTTC. Residues: CASSAGGEQYF.

In regard to this clone: This sample also contains other DNA sequences that code for the same CDR3. The V call is TRBV7-9, the J call TRBJ2-7; no clear D. V was clipped by 1 base and J by 2 bases, with 9 bases between them. The CDR3 runs 14 residues. CDR1 and CDR2 from the germline V gene are SEHNR and FQNEAQ (reference sequence). The CDR3 nucleotides are TGTGCCAGCAGCTTAGGAGGCCGTCCCTACGAGCAGTACTTC. Its protein product is CASSLGGRPYEQYF.

The chain employs TRBV14 and TRBJ2-7; D tentatively fits TRBD1 or TRBD2 (5 bases each). The CDR3 contains 13 residues. Germline-derived CDR1 and CDR2 are SGHDN and FVKESK. Trimming pared 4 bases from V and 10 bases from J, leaving 17 bases between. The CDR3 DNA sequence: TGTGCCAGCAGCCGGGACCTCTCCGGGGCACAGTACTTC. Protein sequence: CASSRDLSGAQYF. Supplemented by reference TRBV14 and TRBJ2-7, the full variable domain reads EAGVTQFPSHSVIEKGQTVTLRCDPISGHDNLYWYRRVMGKEIKFLLHFVKESKQDESGMPNNRFLAERTGGTYSTLKVQPAELEDSGVYFCASSRDLSGAQYFGPGTRLTVT.

The chain employs TRBV11-2 and TRBJ2-7; a possible D gene is TRBD2 (5 bases). The CDR3 has 17 amino acids. V was shortened by 0 bases and J by 4 bases, with 19 bases between the two germline ends. Germline V CDR1 and CDR2: SGHAT, FQNNGV. CDR3 DNA: TGTGCCAGCAGCTTAGAGGCCTATGGACTGGGTGAATACGAGCAGTACTTC. Protein sequence: CASSLEAYGLGEYEQYF.

V and J are TRBV7-2 and TRBJ2-4; D gene ambiguous. V was cut by 5 bases and J by 0 bases, with 11 bases left in between. Germline CDR1 reads SGHTA; CDR2 reads FQGNSA. This CDR3 spans 15 amino acids. DNA for the CDR3: TGTGCCAGCAGCCTAAGCATTATAGCCAAAAACATTCAGTACTTC. Protein product: CASSLSIIAKNIQYF. Filled out from reference TRBV7-2 and TRBJ2-4, the complete variable domain reads GAGVSQSPSNKVTEKGKDVELRCDPISGHTALYWYRQSLGQGLEFLIYFQGNSAPDKSGLPSDRFSAERTGGSVSTLTIQRTQQEDSAVYLCASSLSIIAKNIQYFGAGTRLSVL.

The chain is built from TRBV1 and TRBJ2-5; TRBD2 is the table's D call and was not checked against the DNA. TRBV1 is shown as a pseudogene. This CDR3 contains 16 residues. The DNA for the CDR3 is TGCACCAGCAGCCGGGGGCTAGCGGGAGTTCAAGAGACCCAGTACTTC. This codes for CTSSRGLAGVQETQYF.

The chain carries TRBV28 and TRBJ1-4; TRBD1 might be the D (5 bases). The CDR3 extends over 15 amino acids. Trimming removed 2 bases at V and 8 bases at J, with 15 bases between. Germline-derived CDR1 and CDR2 are MDHEN and SYDVKM. As DNA, the CDR3 is TGTGCCAGCAGTTTACCCGGGACGAAAGGGGAAAAACTGTTTTTT. Protein product: CASSLPGTKGEKLFF.

The chain recombines TRBV4-1 with TRBJ1-5; D gene ambiguous. The CDR3 runs to 15 residues. Trimming stripped 0 bases from V and 4 bases from J, with 10 bases between. Germline assignment: CDR1 MGHRA and CDR2 YSYEKL. CDR3 residues: CASSQDFGANQPQHF. The CDR3 region has the DNA TGCGCCAGCAGCCAAGATTTTGGAGCTAATCAGCCCCAGCATTTT.

The chain combines TRBV7-9 with TRBJ2-7; 7 bases fit TRBD2. CDR3 length equals 17 residues. From germline, CDR1 is SEHNR and CDR2 FQNEAQ (reference sequence). V was clipped by 5 bases and J by 3 bases; unmatched bases: 16. The CDR3 protein is CASSGSSGPSVGYEQYF. CDR3 DNA sequence: TGTGCCAGCAGCGGTTCTAGCGGCCCCTCCGTAGGCTACGAGCAGTACTTC.

The J gene is TRBJ1-4, the V gene TRBV19, with 9 positions matching TRBD1. The CDR3 is 15 amino acids. Germline trimming cut 5 bases from V and 8 bases from J; bases unmatched to any gene: 9. Germline CDR1 LNHDA, CDR2 SQIVND (reference sequence). CDR3 protein: CASSPGDRENEKLFF. CDR3 DNA sequence: TGTGCCAGTAGTCCTGGGGACAGGGAAAACGAAAAACTGTTTTTT.